This record concerns one TCR beta chain sequence. The sample comes from a study of blood T cell repertoires in COVID-19. Study in general: Sites across the United States, Italy and Spain contributed samples from acute and convalescent COVID-19. Sources were T cells, B-cell-depleted T cells, or PBMCs; the material itself was cDNA or gDNA.

Original processing methods: Reference gene primer amplification yielded estimated nucleated cell counts. Clones were sequenced by immunoSEQ multiplex PCR, and TCRdb holds only the in-frame ones, with some missing. From that table come the V and J calls and clone size; the DNA was used to work out D and trimming. The sample includes about 300,000 clones, 70% to 90% seen only once; the top ten take approximately 8.8%. The CDR3 runs 14 residues. Germline V CDR1 and CDR2: MNHEY, SMNVEV (reference sequence). J gave up 2 bases and V 10 bases, and 8 bases lay outside the gene matches. This TCR came from a man in his late teens or twenties with active or convalescent COVID-19. The chain carries TRBV27 and TRBJ1-2; TRBD1 aligns across 9 bases. The sequencing sample was made of peripheral blood. CDR3 bases: TGTGCCACTTACGGGACAGGGCTGAACTATGGCTACACCTTC. This codes for CATYGTGLNYGYTF.